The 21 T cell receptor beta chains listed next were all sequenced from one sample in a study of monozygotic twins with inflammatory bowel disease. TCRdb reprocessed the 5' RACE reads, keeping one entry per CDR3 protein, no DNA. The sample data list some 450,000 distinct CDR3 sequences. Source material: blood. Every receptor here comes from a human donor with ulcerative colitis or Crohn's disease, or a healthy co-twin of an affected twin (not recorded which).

CDR3 region: CASSLQQGGTEAFF. V gene TRBV7-9 combines with J gene TRBJ1-1; the TRBD1 assignment by TCRdb is unverifiable without DNA. CDR1 SEHNR and CDR2 FQNEAQ come from the germline V gene (reference sequence). This CDR3 has 14 residues.

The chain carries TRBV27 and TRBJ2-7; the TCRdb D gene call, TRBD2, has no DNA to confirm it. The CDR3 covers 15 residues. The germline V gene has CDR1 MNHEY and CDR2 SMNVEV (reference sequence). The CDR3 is CASSSGTSGGYEQYF.

The CDR3 reads CASSFSPRTYNEQFF. The rearrangement uses TRBV11-2 and TRBJ2-1; with no DNA, the TCRdb D assignment of TRBD2 cannot be verified. The CDR3 runs 15 residues. The V gene's germline CDR1 is SGHAT and CDR2 FQNNGV.

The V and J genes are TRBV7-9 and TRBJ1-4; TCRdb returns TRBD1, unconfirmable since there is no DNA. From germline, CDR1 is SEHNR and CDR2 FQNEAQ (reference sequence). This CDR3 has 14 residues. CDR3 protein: CASSPRDSNEKLFF.

The CDR3 protein is CSGATNYGYTF. The rearrangement joins TRBV29-1 to TRBJ1-2. Germline CDR1 reads SQVTM; CDR2 reads ANQGSEA. This CDR3 contains 11 residues.

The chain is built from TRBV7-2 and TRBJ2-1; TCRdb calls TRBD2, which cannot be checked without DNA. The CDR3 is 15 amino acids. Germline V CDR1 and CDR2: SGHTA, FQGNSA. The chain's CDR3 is CASSSLAGFVGEQFF.

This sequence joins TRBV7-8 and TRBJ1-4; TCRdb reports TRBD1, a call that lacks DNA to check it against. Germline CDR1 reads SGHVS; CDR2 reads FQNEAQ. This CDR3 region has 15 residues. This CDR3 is CASSHPTGGAEKLFF.

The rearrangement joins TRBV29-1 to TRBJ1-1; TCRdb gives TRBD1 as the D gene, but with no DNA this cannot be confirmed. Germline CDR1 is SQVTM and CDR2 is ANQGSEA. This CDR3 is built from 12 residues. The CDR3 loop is CSVAYGTTEAFF.

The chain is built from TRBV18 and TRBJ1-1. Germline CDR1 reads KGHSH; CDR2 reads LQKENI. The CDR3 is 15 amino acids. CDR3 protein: CASSLGLGGNTEAFF.

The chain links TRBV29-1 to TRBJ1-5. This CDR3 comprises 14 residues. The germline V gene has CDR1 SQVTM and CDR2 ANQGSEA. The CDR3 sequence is CSVGVGGDSQPQHF.

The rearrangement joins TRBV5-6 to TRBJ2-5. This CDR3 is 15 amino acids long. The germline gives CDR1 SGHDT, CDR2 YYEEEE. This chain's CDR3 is CASSLRSWYQETQYF.

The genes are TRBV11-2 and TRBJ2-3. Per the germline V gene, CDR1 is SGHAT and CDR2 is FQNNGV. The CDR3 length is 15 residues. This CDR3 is CASSLGRVGTDTQYF.

Here the CDR3 reads CASSIQGPEETQYF. The chain uses TRBV5-5 and TRBJ2-5; the TCRdb call, TRBD1, lacks DNA for checking. The CDR3 contains 14 residues. Germline V lookup: CDR1 SGHKS, CDR2 YYEKEE (reference sequence). Full variable domain (rest looked up from reference TRBV5-5 and TRBJ2-5): DAGVTQSPTHLIKTRGQQVTLRCSPISGHKSVSWYQQVLGQGPQFIFQYYEKEERGRGNFPDRFSARQFPNYSSELNVNALLLGDSALYLCASSIQGPEETQYFGPGTRLLVL.

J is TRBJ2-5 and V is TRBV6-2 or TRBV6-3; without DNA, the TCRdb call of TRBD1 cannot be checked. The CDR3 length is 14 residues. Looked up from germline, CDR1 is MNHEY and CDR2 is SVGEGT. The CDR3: CASSSTEPRETQYF.

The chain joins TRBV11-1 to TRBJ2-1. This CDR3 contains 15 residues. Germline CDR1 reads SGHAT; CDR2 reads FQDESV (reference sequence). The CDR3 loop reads CASSLIQLGYNEQFF.

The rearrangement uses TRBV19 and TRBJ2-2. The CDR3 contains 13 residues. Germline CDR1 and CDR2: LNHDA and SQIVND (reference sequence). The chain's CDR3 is CASTSTDIAGLFF.

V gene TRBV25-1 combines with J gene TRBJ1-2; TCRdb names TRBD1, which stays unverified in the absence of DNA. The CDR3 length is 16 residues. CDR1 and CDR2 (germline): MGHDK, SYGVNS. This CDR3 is CASRGGQGWANYGYTF.

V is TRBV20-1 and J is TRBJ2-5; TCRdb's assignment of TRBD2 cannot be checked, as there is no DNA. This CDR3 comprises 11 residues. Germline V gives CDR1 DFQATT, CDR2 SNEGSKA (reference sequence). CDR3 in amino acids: CSAGLAETQYF.

This CDR3 is CATSNRGGLGNTIYF. The V call is TRBV15, the J call TRBJ1-3; TCRdb calls TRBD1, which cannot be checked without DNA. The CDR3 is 15 amino acids. Germline CDR1 and CDR2: LNHNV and YYDKDF (reference sequence).

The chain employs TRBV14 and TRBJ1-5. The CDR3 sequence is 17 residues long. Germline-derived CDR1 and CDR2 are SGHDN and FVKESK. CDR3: CASSQDSGVRGNQPQHF.

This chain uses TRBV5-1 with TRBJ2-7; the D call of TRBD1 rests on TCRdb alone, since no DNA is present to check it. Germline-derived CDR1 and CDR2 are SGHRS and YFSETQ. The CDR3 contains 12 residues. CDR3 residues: CASSLTGYEQYF.